Below, one TCR beta chain is given with its context. No antigen is known for it. The record originates from a study of molecular identifiers for immune sequencing clone quantification. Naive CD8 T cells were sorted, and the gate applied was CD8+CD4-CCR7+CD45RA+. Previously described methods and listed TCR primers were employed for the bulk TCR libraries. MiXCR, applied by TCRdb to the PCR reads, yields one record per CDR3 protein. The sample records 460,000 or so distinct CDR3 sequences, roughly 25% being singletons. Broader study findings: Spiked Jurkat TCR RNA originating from one cell could reportedly be identified amid approximately 950,000 naive cells.

This CDR3 spans 16 amino acids. V shed 5 bases and J 14 bases; nucleotides not matched to a gene: 16. Germline V gene sequence: CDR1 PRHDT, CDR2 FYEKMQ (reference sequence). The sequenced sample consisted of naive CD8+ T cells from blood, with Jurkat cell RNA spiked in. Subset meaning: FACS-sorted CD8+CD4-CCR7+CD45RA+ naive T cells. This clonotype was sampled from a human donor in good health. Some libraries in this study had Jurkat cell RNA spiked in. The chain uses TRBV13 and TRBJ2-1; 12 nucleotides align to TRBD1. The CDR3 loop is CASSQNEPGTGGREFF. The CDR3 coding sequence is TGTGCCAGCAGCCAAAACGAACCCGGGACAGGGGGCCGGGAGTTCTTC.